The entry that follows covers one TCR beta chain sequence. This clone's antigen is unknown. No much larger clonotype is one base removed from it; base qualities were not supplied. Libraries were built with the immunoSEQ multiplex PCR assay. The table was pulled from immuneACCESS by TCRdb, which kept in-frame rearrangements only. Such tables lose some clones; where checked, under half of the loss comes from unresolved V genes, and the rest has no known cause. Recorded for this sample are roughly 150,000 clones; 80% to 95% of them occurred a single time. Of the sample, 5% to 7% is held by the ten largest clones. V loses 3 bases of germline sequence and J loses 0 bases, and the interval between the two ends is 8 bases. The CDR1 and CDR2 encoded by the germline V gene are KGHSH and LQKENI. The CDR3 runs 14 residues from the cysteine to the phenylalanine. The retained sequence is limited to the CDR3, 42 bases, with the frame set at the first base.

The source of the sample is a study of control samples from healthy donors and cancer patients (dated by TCRdb to 2019 to 2021). The TCR originated in a man aged 18 to 29 in good health. Sequenced input: blood. The chain uses TRBV18 and TRBJ1-1, with no D gene named confidently. For the CDR3, the sequence is CASSPNMLNTEAFF. The DNA reads TGTGCCAGCTCACCTAACATGCTGAACACTGAAGCTTTCTTT. Extended through the reference TRBV18 and TRBJ1-1 proteins, this CDR3 yields the full variable domain: NAGVMQNPRHLVRRRGQEARLRCSPMKGHSHVYWYRQLPEEGLKFMVYLQKENIIDESGMPKERFSAEFPKEGPSILRIQQVVRGDSAAYFCASSPNMLNTEAFFGQGTRLTVV.